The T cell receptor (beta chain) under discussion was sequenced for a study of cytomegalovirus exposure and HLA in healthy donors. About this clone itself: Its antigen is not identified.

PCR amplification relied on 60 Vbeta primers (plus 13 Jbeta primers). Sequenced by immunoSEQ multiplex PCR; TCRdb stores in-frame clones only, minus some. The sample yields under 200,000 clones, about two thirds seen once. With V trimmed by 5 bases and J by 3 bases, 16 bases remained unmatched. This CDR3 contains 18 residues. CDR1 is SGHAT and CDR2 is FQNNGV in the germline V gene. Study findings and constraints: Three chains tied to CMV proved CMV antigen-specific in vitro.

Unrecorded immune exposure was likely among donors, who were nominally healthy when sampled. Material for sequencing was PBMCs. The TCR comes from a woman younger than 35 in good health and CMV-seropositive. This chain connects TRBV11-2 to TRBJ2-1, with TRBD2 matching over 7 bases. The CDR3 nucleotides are TGTGCCAGCAGCCCTTTGGGAGGGCGGTATTCTCACTACAATGAGCAGTTCTTC. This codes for CASSPLGGRYSHYNEQFF. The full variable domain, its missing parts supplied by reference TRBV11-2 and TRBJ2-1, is EAGVAQSPRYKIIEKRQSVAFWCNPISGHATLYWYQQILGQGPKLLIQFQNNGVVDDSQLPKDRFSAERLKGVDSTLKIQPAKLEDSAVYLCASSPLGGRYSHYNEQFFGPGTRLTVL.